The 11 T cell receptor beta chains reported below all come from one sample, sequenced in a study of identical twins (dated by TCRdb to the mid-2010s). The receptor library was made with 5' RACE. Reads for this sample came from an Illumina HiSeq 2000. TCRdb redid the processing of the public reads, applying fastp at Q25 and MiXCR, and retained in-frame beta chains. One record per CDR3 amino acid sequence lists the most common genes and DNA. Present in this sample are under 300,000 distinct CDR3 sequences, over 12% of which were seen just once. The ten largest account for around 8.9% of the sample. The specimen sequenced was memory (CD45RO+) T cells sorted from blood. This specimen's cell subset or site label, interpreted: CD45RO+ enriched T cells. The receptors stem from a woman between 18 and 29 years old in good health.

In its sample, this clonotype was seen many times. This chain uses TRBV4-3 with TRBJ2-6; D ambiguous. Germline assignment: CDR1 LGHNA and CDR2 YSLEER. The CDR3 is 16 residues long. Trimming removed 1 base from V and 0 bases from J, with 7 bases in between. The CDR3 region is CASSQGADSGANVLTF. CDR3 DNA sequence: TGCGCCAGCAGCCAAGGGGCCGACTCTGGGGCCAACGTCCTGACTTTC.

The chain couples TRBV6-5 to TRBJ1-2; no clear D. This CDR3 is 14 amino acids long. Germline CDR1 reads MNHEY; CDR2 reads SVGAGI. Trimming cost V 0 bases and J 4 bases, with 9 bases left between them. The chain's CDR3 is CASSYSSGSYGYTF. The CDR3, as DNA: TGTGCCAGCAGTTACTCGAGTGGGAGCTATGGCTACACCTTC.

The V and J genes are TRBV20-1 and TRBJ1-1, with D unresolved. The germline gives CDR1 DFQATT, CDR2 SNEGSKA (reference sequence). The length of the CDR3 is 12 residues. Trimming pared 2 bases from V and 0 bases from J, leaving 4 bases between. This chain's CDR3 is CSARFMNTEAFF. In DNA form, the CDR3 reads TGCAGTGCTAGATTTATGAACACTGAAGCTTTCTTT.

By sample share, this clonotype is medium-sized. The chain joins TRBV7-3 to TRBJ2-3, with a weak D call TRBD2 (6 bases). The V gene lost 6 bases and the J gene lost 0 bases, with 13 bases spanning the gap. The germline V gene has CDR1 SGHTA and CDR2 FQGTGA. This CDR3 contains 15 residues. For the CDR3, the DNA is TGTGCCAGCAGTCCCACGGGACTTAGCACAGATACGCAGTATTTT. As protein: CASSPTGLSTDTQYF.

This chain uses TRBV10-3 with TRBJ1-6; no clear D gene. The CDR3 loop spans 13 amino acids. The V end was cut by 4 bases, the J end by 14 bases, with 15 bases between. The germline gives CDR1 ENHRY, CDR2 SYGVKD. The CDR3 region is CAISANREGTLHF. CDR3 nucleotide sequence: TGTGCCATCAGTGCTAACCGGGAAGGCACCCTCCACTTT.

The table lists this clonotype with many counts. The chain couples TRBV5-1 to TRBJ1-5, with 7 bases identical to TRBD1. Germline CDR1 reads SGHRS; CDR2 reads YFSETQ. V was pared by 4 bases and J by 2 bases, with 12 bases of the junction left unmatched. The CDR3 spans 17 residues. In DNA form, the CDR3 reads TGCGCCAGCAGCCCAAGGTTCGGCGGACAGGGCAATCAGCCCCAGCATTTT. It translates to CASSPRFGGQGNQPQHF.

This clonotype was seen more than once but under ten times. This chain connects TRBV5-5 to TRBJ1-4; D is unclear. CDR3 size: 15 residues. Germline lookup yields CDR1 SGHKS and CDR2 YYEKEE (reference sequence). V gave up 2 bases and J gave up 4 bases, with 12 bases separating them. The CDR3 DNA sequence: TGTGCCAGCAGCTTCAGCTCCGCCGTTAATGAAAAACTGTTTTTT. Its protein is CASSFSSAVNEKLFF.

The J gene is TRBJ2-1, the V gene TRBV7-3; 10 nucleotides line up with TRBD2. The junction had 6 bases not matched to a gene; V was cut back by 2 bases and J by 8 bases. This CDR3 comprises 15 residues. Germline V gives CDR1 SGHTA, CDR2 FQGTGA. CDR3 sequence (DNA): TGTGCCAGCAGCTTACAAGCGGGGGGGCTTGATGAGCAGTTCTTC. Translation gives CASSLQAGGLDEQFF.

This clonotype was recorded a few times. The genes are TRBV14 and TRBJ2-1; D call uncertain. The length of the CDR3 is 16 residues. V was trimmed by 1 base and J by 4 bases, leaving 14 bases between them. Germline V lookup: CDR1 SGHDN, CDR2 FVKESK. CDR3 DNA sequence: TGTGCCAGCAGCCAAGTGGGGTCTCGGGCTTACAATGAGCAGTTCTTC. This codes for CASSQVGSRAYNEQFF.

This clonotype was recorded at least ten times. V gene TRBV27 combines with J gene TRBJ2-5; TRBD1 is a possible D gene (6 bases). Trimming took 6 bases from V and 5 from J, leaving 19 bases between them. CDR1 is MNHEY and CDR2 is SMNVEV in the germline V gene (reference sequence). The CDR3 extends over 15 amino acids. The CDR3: CASSSPRQVGETQYF. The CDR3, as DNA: TGTGCCAGCAGCTCCCCGCGACAGGTTGGGGAGACCCAGTACTTC.

CDR3 loop: CASSSRTWTGYGYTF. The CDR3 nucleotides are TGTGCCAGCAGCTCTCGCACCTGGACGGGCTATGGCTACACCTTC. The chain couples TRBV5-4 to TRBJ1-2; no firm D call. CDR1 is SGHNT and CDR2 is YYREEE in the germline V gene (reference sequence). Trimming took 3 bases from V and 4 from J, leaving 16 bases between them. The CDR3 contains 15 residues.